One sample yielded the 17 T cell receptor beta chains listed below, sequenced in a study of blood T cell repertoires in COVID-19. Assay: immunoSEQ multiplex PCR; the TCRdb copy retains only in-frame clones and omits some. The repertoire holds 140,000 to 150,000 clones, with around nine tenths as singletons. The sequenced material came from peripheral blood. These receptors originate from a man aged 55 to 69 with active or convalescent COVID-19.

This clone was counted only a few times. The J gene is TRBJ2-3, the V gene TRBV10-3, with 9 bases identical to TRBD2. J was trimmed by 0 bases and V by 2 bases; bases with no gene match: 9. This CDR3 is built from 18 residues. CDR1 is ENHRY and CDR2 is SYGVKD in the germline V gene. CDR3 nucleotides: TGTGCCATCAGTGAGGGGCTAGCGGGGAAATCTAGCACAGATACGCAGTATTTT. Its protein is CAISEGLAGKSSTDTQYF.

V and J are TRBV5-4 and TRBJ2-2, with 8 bases fitting TRBD2. CDR3 length equals 16 residues. V lost 4 bases to trimming and J lost 3 bases; unmatched junction nucleotides: 8. The germline CDR1 and CDR2 sequences are SGHNT and YYREEE (reference sequence). The CDR3 sequence: CASSPASGSDTGELFF. In nucleotides, the CDR3 is TGTGCCAGCAGCCCCGCGAGCGGGAGCGACACCGGGGAGCTGTTTTTT.

The chain couples TRBV4-1 to TRBJ1-4, with TRBD1 matching over 7 bases. Germline V gene data show CDR1 as MGHRA and CDR2 as YSYEKL. The CDR3 spans 14 residues. Unmatched junction bases numbered 3, after V lost 5 bases and J lost 3 bases. The CDR3: CASSGQEPNEKLFF. CDR3 in DNA: TGCGCCAGCAGCGGACAGGAGCCTAATGAAAAACTGTTTTTT.

The gene calls are TRBV24-1 and TRBJ2-4, with TRBD1 identical over 12 bases. Germline V lookup: CDR1 KGHDR, CDR2 SFDVKD. V was clipped by 3 bases and J by 9 bases; unmatched bases: 5. There are 15 residues in the CDR3. The CDR3 sequence: CATSDTGQGAIIQYF. CDR3 DNA sequence: TGTGCCACCAGTGATACGGGACAGGGGGCTATCATTCAGTACTTC.

The V call is TRBV7-9, the J call TRBJ2-3, with D possibly matching TRBD1 (5 bases). CDR1 is SEHNR and CDR2 is FQNEAQ in the germline V gene (reference sequence). The CDR3 contains 13 residues. The V end lost 5 bases, the J end lost 6 bases, and 12 bases lay between the germline ends. Here the CDR3 DNA reads TGTGCCAGCAGCCAGGGATGGAGTGATACGCAGTATTTT. It codes for CASSQGWSDTQYF.

This chain connects TRBV4-2 to TRBJ2-3, with 10 bases fitting TRBD1. The CDR3 totals 20 residues. In germline, CDR1 is LGHNA, CDR2 YNFKEQ. V gave up 3 bases and J gave up 2 bases; unmatched junction bases: 17. The CDR3 protein is CASSHLPGQGTGSSTDTQYF. CDR3 coding DNA: TGTGCCAGCAGCCACCTGCCGGGACAGGGGACCGGGTCTTCCACAGATACGCAGTATTTT.

The chain links TRBV5-1 to TRBJ1-2, with a weak D call TRBD1 (5 bases). This CDR3 has 14 residues. The V end was cut by 0 bases, the J end by 8 bases, with 14 bases between. Germline loops: CDR1 SGHRS, CDR2 YFSETQ. CDR3 coding DNA: TGCGCCAGCAGCTTGGCTGCAGGGAAGGTCGGCTACACCTTC. Its protein is CASSLAAGKVGYTF.

The table lists this clone with a count of one. This chain joins TRBV4-1 and TRBJ1-4; D uncertain. Germline CDR1 and CDR2: MGHRA and YSYEKL. The CDR3 has 15 amino acids. Trimming shortened V by 3 bases and J by 8 bases, and 16 bases separated the two germline ends. For the CDR3, the DNA is TGCGCCAGCAGCCACAGCGAAGGCGGGCGGGAAAAACTGTTTTTT. Translated, it gives CASSHSEGGREKLFF.

The chain couples TRBV30 to TRBJ1-2, with a possible D match to TRBD1 (5 bases). CDR3 length: 15 residues. V shed 0 bases and J shed 4 bases, with 15 bases lying between them. Germline assignment: CDR1 GTSNPN and CDR2 SVGIG (reference sequence). The CDR3 nucleotides are TGTGCCTGGAGTGTACTCTATGGGGCAACCTATGGCTACACCTTC. As protein: CAWSVLYGATYGYTF.

The CDR3 loop reads CASTKGGVSNEKLFF. For the CDR3, the DNA is TGTGCCAGCACCAAGGGGGGGGTGTCTAATGAAAAACTGTTTTTT. The chain links TRBV28 to TRBJ1-4; TRBD1 is a possible D gene (6 bases). V gave up 7 bases and J gave up 3 bases, with 15 bases separating them. Germline CDR1 and CDR2: MDHEN and SYDVKM. The CDR3 consists of 15 residues.

This rearrangement joins TRBV4-3 to TRBJ2-7; D might be TRBD1 (5 bases). This CDR3 is built from 14 residues. The V gene's germline CDR1 is LGHNA and CDR2 YSLEER. V dropped 1 base and J dropped 2 bases, with 9 bases sitting between them. The CDR3 DNA follows: TGCGCCAGCAGCCAAGTTATACAGGCCTACGAGCAGTACTTC. Amino acids: CASSQVIQAYEQYF.

The J gene is TRBJ1-2, the V gene TRBV5-4; 9 bases line up with TRBD1. CDR1 is SGHNT and CDR2 is YYREEE in the germline V gene (reference sequence). J lost 4 bases, V lost 3 bases, and 7 bases had no gene match. The CDR3 runs to 15 residues. The CDR3 reads CASSSTGTGRYGYTF. In DNA form, the CDR3 reads TGTGCCAGCAGCTCCACCGGGACAGGGCGCTATGGCTACACCTTC.

This chain links TRBV28 with TRBJ2-7; D unresolved. The V gene lost 4 bases and the J gene lost 6 bases, with 10 bases spanning the gap. This CDR3 region has 12 residues. Germline-derived CDR1 and CDR2 are MDHEN and SYDVKM. The chain's CDR3 is CASSWPSFEQYF. CDR3 nucleotides: TGTGCCAGCAGTTGGCCCTCATTCGAGCAGTACTTC.

The genes are TRBV10-3 and TRBJ1-1, with 7 positions matching TRBD1. Trimming took 1 base from V and 2 from J; bases not matched to a gene: 7. The CDR3 totals 16 residues. Germline lookup yields CDR1 ENHRY and CDR2 SYGVKD. CDR3 amino acids: CAISELGYRGNTEAFF. For the CDR3, the DNA is TGTGCCATCAGTGAGTTGGGATACAGGGGAAACACTGAAGCTTTCTTT.

The V call is TRBV2, the J call TRBJ1-6; D is possibly TRBD1 (6 bases). Deletions cut 5 bases from V and 11 bases from J, with 16 bases between. Germline V gives CDR1 SNHLY, CDR2 FYNNEI. The CDR3 is 14 residues long. The DNA for the CDR3 is TGTGCCAGCAGTACGGACAGCCTCACTCCACCCCTCCACTTT. Translating gives CASSTDSLTPPLHF.

This chain links TRBV5-1 with TRBJ1-2; 8 nucleotides match TRBD1. Germline CDR1 SGHRS, CDR2 YFSETQ. The J segment lost 8 bases and the V segment lost 0 bases, leaving 3 bases of the junction unmatched. The CDR3 has 13 residues. The CDR3 here is CASSLGQGSGYTF. The CDR3 region has the DNA TGCGCCAGCAGCTTGGGACAGGGGAGCGGCTACACCTTC.

V is TRBV6-5 and J is TRBJ1-1, with a possible D match to TRBD1 (6 bases). The V end was cut by 6 bases, the J end by 4 bases, with 18 bases between. In germline, CDR1 is MNHEY, CDR2 SVGAGI. This CDR3 region has 15 residues. The CDR3 bases are TGTGCCAGCAGCCCATACGACAGGCGAGGCACTGAAGCTTTCTTT. Encoded protein: CASSPYDRRGTEAFF.